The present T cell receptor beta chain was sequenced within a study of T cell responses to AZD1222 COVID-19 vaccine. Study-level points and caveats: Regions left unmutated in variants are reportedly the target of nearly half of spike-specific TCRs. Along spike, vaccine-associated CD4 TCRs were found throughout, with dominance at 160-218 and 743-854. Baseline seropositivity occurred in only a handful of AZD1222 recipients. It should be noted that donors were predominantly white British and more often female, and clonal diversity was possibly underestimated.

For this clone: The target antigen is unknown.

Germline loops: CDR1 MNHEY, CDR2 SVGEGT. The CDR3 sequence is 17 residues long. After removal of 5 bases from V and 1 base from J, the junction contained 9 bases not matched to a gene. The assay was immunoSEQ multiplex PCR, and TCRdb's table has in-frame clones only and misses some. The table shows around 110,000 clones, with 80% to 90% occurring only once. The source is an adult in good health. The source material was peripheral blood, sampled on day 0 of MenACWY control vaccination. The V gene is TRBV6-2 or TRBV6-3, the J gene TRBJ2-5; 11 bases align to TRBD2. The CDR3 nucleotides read TGTGCCAGCAGTGGGCAACTACTAGCGGGGGCCCAAGAGACCCAGTACTTC. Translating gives CASSGQLLAGAQETQYF.